The next 17 T cell receptor beta chains were all read from a single sample in a study of radiotherapy plus CTLA-4 blockade in lung cancer. Method: immunoSEQ multiplex PCR; TCRdb's copy keeps in-frame clones and lacks some. The sample lists roughly 100,000 clones, more than 70% occurring once. The sequences come from peripheral blood, collected from a patient treated with radiotherapy plus ipilimumab. Receptor source: a human donor with non-small cell lung cancer that progressed on radiotherapy plus ipilimumab. Some clones in this sample may be carry-over from other donors' samples.

In this sample, this clone is medium-sized (0.01 to 0.1%). This chain uses TRBV6-4 with TRBJ2-1; 10 bases match TRBD2. The J segment lost 6 bases and the V segment lost 2 bases, leaving 1 base of the junction unmatched. CDR1 and CDR2 (germline): MRHNA, SNTAGT. This CDR3 is 14 amino acids long. The CDR3 loop reads CASSDSGGANEQFF. The CDR3 nucleotides are TGTGCCAGCAGTGACAGCGGGGGGGCCAATGAGCAGTTCTTC.

The chain combines TRBV11-3 with TRBJ2-2; TRBD2 aligns across 15 bases. The CDR3 loop spans 16 amino acids. The J segment lost 10 bases and the V segment lost 6 bases, leaving 9 bases of the junction unmatched. The germline V gene encodes CDR1 SGHNT and CDR2 YENEEA. CDR3 DNA sequence: TGTGCCAGCAGTCCCGGACTAGCGGGGGGGCCCGAGGAGCTGTTTTTT. This translates into CASSPGLAGGPEELFF.

The chain uses TRBV6-1 and TRBJ1-1; 8 nucleotides line up with TRBD1. CDR1 and CDR2 (germline): MNHNS, SASEGT. V trimming: 5 bases; J trimming: 3 bases; junction bases outside the gene matches: 8. The CDR3 spans 15 residues. The CDR3 sequence: CASSPRGTGYTEAFF. CDR3 coding DNA: TGTGCCAGCAGTCCAAGAGGGACAGGTTACACTGAAGCTTTCTTT.

This chain connects TRBV4-1 to TRBJ2-2; 9 bases agree with TRBD2. The CDR3 has 16 amino acids. Germline loops: CDR1 MGHRA, CDR2 YSYEKL. The ends lost 6 bases at V and 5 bases at J; junction bases unmatched: 10. The CDR3 is CASSTPAGGYTGELFF. DNA for the CDR3: TGCGCCAGCAGTACACCTGCGGGGGGGTATACCGGGGAGCTGTTTTTT.

The sample holds one count of this clone. CDR3 nucleotide sequence: TGTGCCAGCAGCCCTGCGAGGGAGCTGTTTTTT. It yields the protein CASSPARELFF. The rearrangement joins TRBV7-9 to TRBJ2-2, with D unresolved. This CDR3 is built from 11 residues. The germline V and J ends were trimmed by 5 bases and 9 bases, with 7 bases remaining between them. Per the germline V gene, CDR1 is SEHNR and CDR2 is FQNEAQ (reference sequence).

This rearrangement joins TRBV4-1 to TRBJ2-1; 10 bases align to TRBD1. The CDR3 has 16 amino acids. Germline trimming cut 4 bases from V and 6 bases from J; bases unmatched to any gene: 9. Germline CDR1 reads MGHRA; CDR2 reads YSYEKL. CDR3 coding DNA: TGCGCCAGCAGCCGCCCCTCCGGGACAGGGGCCAATGAGCAGTTCTTC. Translated, it gives CASSRPSGTGANEQFF.

The chain is built from TRBV5-1 and TRBJ2-7; 7 bases match TRBD2. Trimming took 0 bases from V and 1 from J; bases not matched to a gene: 7. This CDR3 region has 16 residues. The germline CDR1 and CDR2 sequences are SGHRS and YFSETQ. CDR3 nucleotide sequence: TGCGCCAGCAGCTTGGGTAGCGGGTCCGGGTCCTACGAGCAGTACTTC. Translated: CASSLGSGSGSYEQYF.

The gene calls are TRBV11-3 and TRBJ2-5, with D possibly TRBD2 on 5 matching bases. Germline CDR1 is SGHNT and CDR2 is YENEEA. Trimming took 5 bases from V and 4 from J, leaving 14 bases between them. This CDR3 has 14 amino acids. CDR3 sequence (DNA): TGTGCCAGCAGCCCCGGCCCCGGGGTAGAGACCCAGTACTTC. This gives the protein CASSPGPGVETQYF.

The chain employs TRBV7-9 and TRBJ2-7, with TRBD1 as a possible D gene (6 bases). The V gene lost 5 bases and the J gene lost 0 bases, with 11 bases spanning the gap. The CDR3 is 14 amino acids. Germline V gene data show CDR1 as SEHNR and CDR2 as FQNEAQ (reference sequence). The CDR3 region has the DNA TGTGCCAGCAGCCTTGGACAGATCTCCTACGAGCAGTACTTC. Protein: CASSLGQISYEQYF. Supplemented by reference TRBV7-9 and TRBJ2-7, the full variable domain reads DTGVSQNPRHKITKRGQNVTFRCDPISEHNRLYWYRQTLGQGPEFLTYFQNEAQLEKSRLLSDRFSAERPKGSFSTLEIQRTEQGDSAMYLCASSLGQISYEQYFGPGTRLTVT.

This clone was counted only a few times. This chain connects TRBV7-6 to TRBJ1-1; D perhaps matches TRBD1 (6 bases). The CDR3 length is 17 residues. The germline CDR1 and CDR2 sequences are SGHVS and FNYEAQ. V lost 5 bases, J lost 4 bases, and 23 bases lay in between. The CDR3 region has the DNA TGTGCCAGCAGCAAAGGGAGGGGACATATGGGTGGCACTGAAGCTTTCTTT. The encoded protein is CASSKGRGHMGGTEAFF.

The rearrangement links TRBV7-3 to TRBJ2-7; maybe TRBD1 (6 bases). Germline V gives CDR1 SGHTA, CDR2 FQGTGA. The CDR3 has 15 residues. V gave up 0 bases and J gave up 3 bases, with 12 bases separating them. CDR3 residues: CASSLTSGGDYEQYF. Written as DNA, the CDR3 is TGTGCCAGCAGCTTAACGTCTGGGGGCGACTACGAGCAGTACTTC.

This clone was observed a few times. The rearrangement joins TRBV19 to TRBJ2-5; 10 bases fit TRBD1. The germline V gene has CDR1 LNHDA and CDR2 SQIVND (reference sequence). CDR3 length equals 17 residues. With 6 bases clipped from V and 5 bases from J, the junction kept 15 bases outside the gene matches. The CDR3 reads CASSMKPWDRGWETQYF. The CDR3 DNA sequence: TGTGCCAGTAGCATGAAACCCTGGGACAGGGGTTGGGAGACCCAGTACTTC.

The chain has TRBV5-1 and TRBJ1-1; D gene unclear. In germline, CDR1 is SGHRS, CDR2 YFSETQ. The CDR3 extends over 17 amino acids. V lost 1 base, J lost 0 bases, and 16 bases lay in between. Written as DNA, the CDR3 is TGCGCCAGCAGCTTGATGGGCAACCCCCCAATGAACACTGAAGCTTTCTTT. Protein: CASSLMGNPPMNTEAFF.

The rearrangement uses TRBV19 and TRBJ1-6; 8 nucleotides agree with TRBD1. Germline V CDR1 and CDR2: LNHDA, SQIVND (reference sequence). Trimming at V came to 10 bases and at J to 1 base, leaving 9 bases not matched to a gene. The CDR3 length is 16 residues. In DNA, the CDR3 is TGTGCCACCGGCAGGGGGCCCAGGTCCTATAATTCACCCCTCCACTTT. Its translation: CATGRGPRSYNSPLHF.

This sequence joins TRBV18 and TRBJ1-6; possible D gene TRBD1, 6 bases. Germline V gene lookup returns CDR1 KGHSH and CDR2 LQKENI. V was pared by 5 bases and J by 9 bases, with 20 bases between. This CDR3 contains 16 residues. The CDR3 sequence: CASSSITGHGSSPLHF. Here the CDR3 DNA reads TGTGCCAGCTCATCTATTACGGGACATGGGAGTTCACCCCTCCACTTT.

This clone appeared once. This rearrangement joins TRBV2 to TRBJ2-2; possibly TRBD2 for D (5 bases). This CDR3 region has 13 residues. Trimming stripped 7 bases from V and 1 base from J, with 7 bases between. Per the germline V gene, CDR1 is SNHLY and CDR2 is FYNNEI. CDR3 protein: CASTRENTGELFF. In DNA form, the CDR3 reads TGTGCCAGCACGAGGGAGAACACCGGGGAGCTGTTTTTT.

The chain joins TRBV6-4 to TRBJ2-7, with D perhaps being TRBD1 or TRBD2 (6 bases each). There are 13 residues in the CDR3. Germline V gene sequence: CDR1 MRHNA, CDR2 SNTAGT. Deletions cut 2 bases from V and 6 bases from J, with 11 bases between. For the CDR3, the DNA is TGTGCCAGCAGTGACGGGGGGCTGGGCGAGCAGTACTTC. Its protein product is CASSDGGLGEQYF.